The 13 T cell receptor beta chains presented below share a single source sample, sequenced in a study of identical twins. TCRdb re-derived calls from the 5' RACE reads in MiXCR, one entry per CDR3 protein. This sample yields some 500,000 distinct CDR3 sequences, of which roughly 9.9% are seen a single time; roughly 3% belongs to the top ten. The sample was also reused in another study, on yellow fever vaccine responses in identical twins.

Input material: PBMCs. The receptors were sampled from a woman under 30 in good health.

This clonotype was recorded many times. A junction boundary mismatches the germline segment, possibly from a read error. J is TRBJ2-1 and V is TRBV12-3 or TRBV12-4; a weak D match, TRBD2 (6 bases). This CDR3 spans 12 amino acids. CDR3 bases: TGCGCCAGCAGCTTTGGGGGGAATGAGCAGTTCTTC. As protein: CASSFGGNEQFF.

At least ten counts were recorded for this clonotype. The rearrangement links TRBV5-6 to TRBJ2-7; no clear D. Germline V gene lookup returns CDR1 SGHDT and CDR2 YYEEEE. Trimming shortened V by 4 bases and J by 3 bases, and 8 bases separated the two germline ends. The CDR3 is 12 residues long. CDR3 sequence (DNA): TGTGCCAGCAGCGGGGATATCTACGAGCAGTACTTC. This codes for CASSGDIYEQYF.

In its sample, this clonotype was seen a few times. The V call is TRBV20-1, the J call TRBJ2-1; possibly TRBD1 or TRBD2 for D (5 bases each). V was shortened by 3 bases and J by 4 bases, with 13 bases between the two germline ends. The germline V gene has CDR1 DFQATT and CDR2 SNEGSKA (reference sequence). The CDR3 contains 14 residues. CDR3 amino acids: CSASTGTDYNEQFF. In DNA, the CDR3 is TGCAGTGCTAGTACCGGGACGGATTACAATGAGCAGTTCTTC.

This clonotype was recorded a few times. This chain links TRBV6-1 with TRBJ1-5; 9 positions agree with TRBD1. CDR1 is MNHNS and CDR2 is SASEGT in the germline V gene. The ends lost 8 bases at V and 6 bases at J; junction bases unmatched: 11. CDR3 length equals 15 residues. The CDR3 DNA sequence: TGTGCCAGCCAAGAAACAGGGGGCGCGGGTCAGCCCCAGCATTTT. Protein product: CASQETGGAGQPQHF.

The CDR3: CASSRTGLQETQYF. CDR3 DNA sequence: TGTGCCAGCAGCCGGACAGGCCTCCAAGAGACCCAGTACTTC. The chain joins TRBV5-5 to TRBJ2-5, with TRBD1 matching over 7 bases. Germline trimming cut 4 bases from V and 1 base from J; bases unmatched to any gene: 4. The CDR3 sequence is 14 residues long. Germline V lookup: CDR1 SGHKS, CDR2 YYEKEE (reference sequence).

As regards this clonotype: This CDR3 is missing its conserved last phenylalanine or tryptophan, likely due to a read error. This chain links TRBV20-1 with TRBJ2-3; 9 nucleotides align to TRBD1. The trim removed 3 bases at V and 0 bases at J, leaving 4 bases unmatched. The germline V gene has CDR1 DFQATT and CDR2 SNEGSKA (reference sequence). The CDR3 extends over 15 amino acids. For the CDR3, the DNA is TGCAGTGCTAGCACCGGACAGGGGAGCACAGATACGCAGTATATT. Translation: CSASTGQGSTDTQYI.

The genes are TRBV27 and TRBJ1-1, with unresolved D. With 6 bases removed from V and 4 bases from J, the gap between germline ends came to 9 bases. The germline V gene encodes CDR1 MNHEY and CDR2 SMNVEV (reference sequence). The CDR3 length is 12 residues. The CDR3 is CASRGAGTEAFF. The CDR3 bases are TGTGCCAGCAGGGGCGCAGGCACTGAAGCTTTCTTT.

The chain recombines TRBV4-1 with TRBJ2-1, with D perhaps TRBD1 or TRBD2 (5 bases each). Germline CDR1 MGHRA, CDR2 YSYEKL. Trimming shortened V by 3 bases and J by 6 bases, and 12 bases separated the two germline ends. The CDR3 is 14 residues long. The CDR3 protein is CASSQRIGGNEQFF. The CDR3, as DNA: TGCGCCAGCAGCCAGCGAATTGGGGGCAATGAGCAGTTCTTC.

This chain uses TRBV10-3 with TRBJ2-7; 9 positions match TRBD1. Germline V CDR1 and CDR2: ENHRY, SYGVKD. The ends lost 6 bases at V and 0 bases at J; junction bases unmatched: 0. This CDR3 is built from 13 residues. The CDR3 nucleotides read TGTGCCATCAGGACAGGGGGCTCCTACGAGCAGTACTTC. Translated: CAIRTGGSYEQYF.

This clonotype has a handful of counts. V and J are TRBV7-9 and TRBJ2-7; TRBD2 aligns across 8 bases. CDR1 and CDR2 from the germline V gene are SEHNR and FQNEAQ (reference sequence). The trim removed 5 bases at V and 4 bases at J, leaving 13 bases unmatched. CDR3 length: 16 amino acids. This CDR3 is CASSVSSGGALYEQYF. The CDR3 nucleotides are TGTGCCAGCAGCGTATCATCGGGAGGGGCCCTGTACGAGCAGTACTTC.

This clonotype appeared many times. This rearrangement joins TRBV6-5 to TRBJ1-5; D is undetermined. The CDR3 covers 13 residues. The germline V and J ends were trimmed by 4 bases and 4 bases, with 8 bases remaining between them. From germline, CDR1 is MNHEY and CDR2 SVGAGI. CDR3 loop: CASSSRRNQPQHF. CDR3 nucleotides: TGTGCCAGCAGTTCTAGAAGGAATCAGCCCCAGCATTTT.

This clonotype was counted ten times or more. The CDR3 region is CATRKSSGYNEQFF. The DNA for the CDR3 is TGTGCCACCAGGAAGTCTAGCGGGTATAATGAGCAGTTCTTC. This chain uses TRBV15 with TRBJ2-1; 8 bases match TRBD2. V shed 6 bases and J 7 bases; nucleotides not matched to a gene: 8. CDR3 size: 14 residues. Looked up from germline, CDR1 is LNHNV and CDR2 is YYDKDF (reference sequence).

This clonotype was seen at least ten times. This chain connects TRBV24-1 to TRBJ2-3; no reliable D call. Germline CDR1 reads KGHDR; CDR2 reads SFDVKD. V was clipped by 6 bases and J by 5 bases, with 11 bases between them. The CDR3 contains 13 residues. This chain's CDR3 is CATSWALGDTQYF. CDR3 DNA: TGTGCCACCAGTTGGGCCCTGGGAGATACGCAGTATTTT.